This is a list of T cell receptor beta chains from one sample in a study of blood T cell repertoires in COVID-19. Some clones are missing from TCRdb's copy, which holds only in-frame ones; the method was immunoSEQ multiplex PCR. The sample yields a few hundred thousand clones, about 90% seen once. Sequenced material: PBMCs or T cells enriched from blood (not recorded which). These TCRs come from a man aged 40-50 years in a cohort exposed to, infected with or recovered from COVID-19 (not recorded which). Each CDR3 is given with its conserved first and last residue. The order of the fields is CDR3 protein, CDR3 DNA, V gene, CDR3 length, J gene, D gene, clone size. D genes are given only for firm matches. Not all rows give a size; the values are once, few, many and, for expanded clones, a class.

CASSLEVRGNTGELFF TGTGCCAGCAGCTTAGAGGTCAGGGGTAACACCGGGGAGCTGTTTTTT TRBV7-3 16 TRBJ2-2 . .
CASSYGAGTEAFF TGTGCCAGCAGTTACGGTGCCGGGACTGAAGCTTTCTTT TRBV6-5 13 TRBJ1-1 . few
CATSDFKGASYNEQFF TGTGCCACCAGTGATTTTAAGGGAGCCTCCTACAATGAGCAGTTCTTC TRBV24-1 16 TRBJ2-1 . .
CASSSRGYSNQPQHF TGTGCCAGTAGTAGTAGGGGTTATAGCAATCAGCCCCAGCATTTT TRBV19 15 TRBJ1-5 . .
CASSQVETTSGYTF TGTGCCAGCAGCCAAGTGGAAACAACTAGCGGCTACACCTTC TRBV4-2 14 TRBJ1-2 . once
CSASVLVRSHGYTF TGCAGTGCTAGTGTCTTGGTCAGATCACATGGCTACACCTTC TRBV20-1 14 TRBJ1-2 . .
CASSQGLAGRTGELFF TGCGCCAGCAGCCAAGGACTAGCGGGAAGAACCGGGGAGCTGTTTTTT TRBV4-1 16 TRBJ2-2 TRBD2 .
CASSQEPRTDTQYF TGTGCCAGCAGCCAAGAGCCTAGAACAGATACGCAGTATTTT TRBV3-1/TRBV3-2 14 TRBJ2-3 . .
CASSPPGGSGFF TGTGCCAGCAGCCCCCCGGGGGGGTCCGGGTTCTTC TRBV7-6 12 TRBJ2-1 TRBD2 few
CASSPKIADTGELFF TGTGCCAGCTCACCTAAGATCGCGGACACCGGGGAGCTGTTTTTT TRBV18 15 TRBJ2-2 . .
CTSSQEEPFPPRNSPLHF TGCACCAGCAGCCAAGAAGAGCCTTTCCCGCCTCGAAATTCACCCCTCCACTTT TRBV1 18 TRBJ1-6 . .
CASSPTSGSYEQYF TGTGCCAGCAGTCCTACCTCAGGCTCCTACGAGCAGTACTTC TRBV7-3 14 TRBJ2-7 . .
CASSRTISKGGELFF TGTGCCAGCAGCAGGACTATCTCAAAGGGCGGGGAGCTGTTTTTT TRBV6-5 15 TRBJ2-2 . .
CASSTSPSSYNEQFF TGTGCCAGCAGCACTAGCCCGAGCTCCTACAATGAGCAGTTCTTC TRBV7-2 15 TRBJ2-1 . few
CSAGTGFDQPQHF TGCAGCGCAGGGACAGGTTTTGATCAGCCCCAGCATTTT TRBV29-1 13 TRBJ1-5 TRBD1 once
CASSAGQANYGYTF TGCGCCAGCAGCGCAGGACAGGCTAACTATGGCTACACCTTC TRBV5-1 14 TRBJ1-2 TRBD1 .
CASIRQRNTREQYF TGTGCCAGCATTCGGCAGCGGAACACCAGGGAGCAGTACTTC TRBV2 14 TRBJ2-7 . .
CASSLGTGSKAYGYTF TGTGCCAGCAGCTTGGGGACAGGGAGTAAGGCCTATGGCTACACCTTC TRBV5-5 16 TRBJ1-2 TRBD1 .
CASSPLAGDGNTQYF TGCGCCAGCAGCCCCCTAGCGGGAGACGGGAATACGCAGTATTTT TRBV5-1 15 TRBJ2-3 TRBD2 .
CASSSSSIQGHSEAFF TGTGCCAGCAGTTCCAGCTCGATACAGGGCCACTCTGAAGCTTTCTTT TRBV28 16 TRBJ1-1 . .
CASSRPDQNQPQHF TGTGCCAGCAGCCGGCCAGATCAGAATCAGCCCCAGCATTTT TRBV4-2 14 TRBJ1-5 . .
CATKPDRGRTDTQYF TGTGCCACGAAACCGGACAGGGGGCGAACAGATACGCAGTATTTT TRBV7-2 15 TRBJ2-3 TRBD1 .
CASNTGLGTEAFF TGTGCCAGCAACACAGGGTTAGGCACTGAAGCTTTCTTT TRBV6-5 13 TRBJ1-1 . few
CASSQLPGMFNEKLFF TGTGCCAGCAGCCAGCTACCCGGGATGTTCAATGAAAAACTGTTTTTT TRBV4-2 16 TRBJ1-4 . .